This TCR beta chain was observed in a study of T-cell memory formation after mild COVID-19. Study-level information: Across donors, TCR clusters were largely donor specific.

In TCRdb, the 5' RACE reads were re-called with MiXCR into one record per CDR3 protein. The sample shows some 180,000 distinct CDR3 sequences, roughly 13% of them seen only once. The CDR3 covers 13 residues. Germline V gives CDR1 SGHRS, CDR2 YFSETQ. The V and J ends lost 7 bases and 1 base respectively, with 9 bases between them. This TCR derives from a man in his late teens or twenties who had mild COVID-19 (a few samples of this study predate the infection). Cell type and time point are not known. The sequenced material came from PBMCs or a T cell subset sorted from them (not recorded which). The V and J genes are TRBV5-1 and TRBJ2-1; D is perhaps TRBD1 or TRBD2 (5 bases each). The CDR3 DNA sequence: TGCGCCAGCTCCGGGGCTTCCTACAATGAGCAGTTCTTC. Its translation: CASSGASYNEQFF.